Listed below are T cell receptor beta chains from one sample, sequenced in a study of T cell responses to AZD1222 COVID-19 vaccine. The method was immunoSEQ multiplex PCR; TCRdb's version includes in-frame clones alone and lacks a portion of them. The data hold about 130,000 clones, with roughly 86% observed a single time. Sequences were derived from peripheral blood, sampled on day 0 of AZD1222 vaccination. These TCRs come from an adult in good health. CDR3s include the opening cysteine and the closing phenylalanine or tryptophan. D genes are given only for firm matches. Not every row has a clone size; where given, it reads once, few, many or a size class.

CDR3aa	CDR3nt	j_gene	abundance	v_gene	d_gene
CASSLEGLSYEQYF	TGTGCCAGCAGCTTAGAAGGTCTGTCCTACGAGCAGTACTTC	TRBJ2-7	-	TRBV7-2	-
CASSLSGALNTEAFF	TGTGCCAGCAGCTTGTCAGGAGCCCTAAACACTGAAGCTTTCTTT	TRBJ1-1	-	TRBV5-4	-
CASSLAGPNSYEQYF	TGTGCCAGCAGCTTAGCGGGACCAAACTCCTACGAGCAGTACTTC	TRBJ2-7	-	TRBV7-9	-
CASSPGSLYEQYF	TGTGCCAGCAGCCCTGGCAGTCTCTACGAGCAGTACTTC	TRBJ2-7	once	TRBV12-3/TRBV12-4	-
CASSHYRGLAGWDEQFF	TGTGCCAGCAGCCACTACCGGGGACTAGCGGGGTGGGATGAGCAGTTCTTC	TRBJ2-1	-	TRBV3-1/TRBV3-2	TRBD2
CASSPPGLAYNEQFF	TGTGCCAGCAGCCCCCCGGGACTAGCCTACAATGAGCAGTTCTTC	TRBJ2-1	-	TRBV6-2/TRBV6-3	TRBD2
CAISEQGALNSPLHF	TGTGCCATCAGTGAACAGGGGGCCTTGAATTCACCCCTCCACTTT	TRBJ1-6	-	TRBV10-3	TRBD1
CASSAWGQYSNQPQHF	TGTGCCAGCAGTGCTTGGGGACAGTATAGCAATCAGCCCCAGCATTTT	TRBJ1-5	once	TRBV27	TRBD1
CASRWDSGGEQYF	TGTGCCAGCAGGTGGGACTCCGGGGGCGAGCAGTACTTC	TRBJ2-7	-	TRBV7-2	-
CASRPEDGTEAFF	TGTGCCAGTCGACCGGAAGATGGCACTGAAGCTTTCTTT	TRBJ1-1	-	TRBV19	-
CASSGLVQETQYF	TGTGCCAGCAGTGGGTTGGTCCAAGAGACCCAGTACTTC	TRBJ2-5	-	TRBV2	-
CASSLVGEQFF	TGTGCCAGCAGCTTGGTTGGTGAGCAGTTCTTC	TRBJ2-1	-	TRBV5-6	-
CASSYSASLNTEAFF	TGTGCCAGCAGTTACTCCGCCAGTTTGAACACTGAAGCTTTCTTT	TRBJ1-1	-	TRBV6-5	-
CATSRDLSGYTF	TGTGCCACCAGCAGAGATCTTAGTGGCTACACCTTC	TRBJ1-2	-	TRBV15	-
CAWSVNRVLPLHF	TGTGCCTGGAGTGTAAACAGGGTTCTTCCCCTCCACTTT	TRBJ1-6	-	TRBV30	-
CASSAQTGAAGNTIYF	TGTGCCAGCAGTGCGCAGACAGGGGCGGCTGGAAACACCATATATTTT	TRBJ1-3	few	TRBV6-1	TRBD1
CASSLGIDYGYTF	TGTGCCAGCAGTTTGGGGATAGACTATGGCTACACCTTC	TRBJ1-2	-	TRBV12-3/TRBV12-4	-
CASSPTGGDAGPFF	TGTGCCAGCTCACCAACGGGGGGCGATGCGGGGCCTTTCTTT	TRBJ1-1	-	TRBV18	-
CASSVGQANTEAFF	TGTGCCAGCTCAGTAGGACAGGCTAACACTGAAGCTTTCTTT	TRBJ1-1	-	TRBV18	TRBD1
CASSLGGGQETQYF	TGTGCCAGCAGTCTCGGGGGCGGCCAAGAGACCCAGTACTTC	TRBJ2-5	-	TRBV3-1/TRBV3-2	-
CASRSSGNTIYF	TGTGCCAGCAGGTCCTCTGGAAACACCATATATTTT	TRBJ1-3	-	TRBV11-2	-
CASSPKAEGHQPQHF	TGTGCCAGCAGCCCCAAGGCCGAGGGTCATCAGCCCCAGCATTTT	TRBJ1-5	-	TRBV11-2	-
CASSWARANEQFF	TGTGCCAGCAGCTGGGCGAGGGCCAATGAGCAGTTCTTC	TRBJ2-1	-	TRBV7-3	-
CASSQDAGSNSPLHF	TGCGCCAGCAGCCAAGATGCGGGCAGTAATTCACCCCTCCACTTT	TRBJ1-6	-	TRBV4-1	-
CASSIRVPKDQPQHF	TGTGCCAGTAGTATTAGAGTTCCTAAAGATCAGCCCCAGCATTTT	TRBJ1-5	-	TRBV19	-
CATATANYGYTF	TGTGCCACCGCGACAGCGAATTATGGCTACACCTTC	TRBJ1-2	once	TRBV6-5	-
CASSFGGTSGSLGQFF	TGTGCCAGCAGTTTTGGGGGGACTAGCGGGAGCCTGGGGCAGTTCTTC	TRBJ2-1	-	TRBV28	TRBD2
CASSEMNTEAFF	TGTGCCAGCAGTGAGATGAACACTGAAGCTTTCTTT	TRBJ1-1	few	TRBV5-4	-
CASSYQLGLGVADTQYF	TGTGCCAGCAGCTATCAGCTGGGACTAGGGGTTGCAGATACGCAGTATTTT	TRBJ2-3	once	TRBV7-9	TRBD2
CASSFGGVNQPQHF	TGTGCCAGCAGTTTTGGAGGAGTCAATCAGCCCCAGCATTTT	TRBJ1-5	-	TRBV28	-
CASSVPGLFNEQFF	TGTGCCAGCAGCGTCCCCGGACTATTCAATGAGCAGTTCTTC	TRBJ2-1	-	TRBV6-2/TRBV6-3	-
CASSQVLAGAVPGELFF	TGCGCCAGCAGCCAAGTTCTAGCGGGAGCTGTTCCCGGGGAGCTGTTTTTT	TRBJ2-2	-	TRBV4-3	TRBD2
CAISGRPLNTEAFF	TGTGCCATCAGTGGTCGCCCTCTGAACACTGAAGCTTTCTTT	TRBJ1-1	-	TRBV10-3	-
CASSSRTGNYGYTF	TGTGCCAGCAGCTCCAGGACAGGGAACTATGGCTACACCTTC	TRBJ1-2	-	TRBV5-8	TRBD1
CASSSIQQLNTEAFF	TGTGCCAGCAGCTCGATACAGCAACTAAACACTGAAGCTTTCTTT	TRBJ1-1	-	TRBV7-9	-
CASSIKGHTEAFF	TGTGCCAGTAGTATAAAGGGGCACACTGAAGCTTTCTTT	TRBJ1-1	-	TRBV19	-
CASSSQGAGEKLFF	TGTGCCAGCAGCTCACAGGGGGCGGGTGAAAAACTGTTTTTT	TRBJ1-4	-	TRBV5-4	TRBD1
CASSEIRGGDEQYF	TGTGCCAGCAGTGAAATCAGGGGTGGCGACGAGCAGTACTTC	TRBJ2-7	-	TRBV2	-
CAWTDFNEKLFF	TGTGCCTGGACAGACTTTAATGAAAAACTGTTTTTT	TRBJ1-4	few	TRBV30	-
CASSLVGWGLAGVETQYF	TGTGCCAGCAGCTTAGTAGGATGGGGGCTAGCGGGAGTTGAGACCCAGTACTTC	TRBJ2-5	-	TRBV7-9	TRBD2
CASSPQGVASGGHSYEQYF	TGTGCCAGCAGCCCCCAGGGGGTTGCTAGCGGGGGGCACTCCTACGAGCAGTACTTC	TRBJ2-7	-	TRBV7-3	TRBD2
CASSRGDREIEAFF	TGTGCCAGCAGTAGGGGGGACAGAGAAATTGAAGCTTTCTTT	TRBJ1-1	-	TRBV6-5	TRBD1